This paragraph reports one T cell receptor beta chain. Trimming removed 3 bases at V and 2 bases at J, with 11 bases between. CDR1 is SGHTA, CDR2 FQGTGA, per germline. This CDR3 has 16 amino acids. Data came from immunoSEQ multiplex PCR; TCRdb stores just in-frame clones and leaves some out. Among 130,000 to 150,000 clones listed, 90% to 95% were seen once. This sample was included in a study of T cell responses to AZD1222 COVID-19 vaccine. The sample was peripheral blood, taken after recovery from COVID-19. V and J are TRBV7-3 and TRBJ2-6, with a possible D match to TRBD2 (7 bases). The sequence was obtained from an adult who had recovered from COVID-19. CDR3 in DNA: TGTGCCAGCAGCTTTACAGGGAGGGCTGGGGCCAACGTCCTGACTTTC. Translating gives CASSFTGRAGANVLTF.